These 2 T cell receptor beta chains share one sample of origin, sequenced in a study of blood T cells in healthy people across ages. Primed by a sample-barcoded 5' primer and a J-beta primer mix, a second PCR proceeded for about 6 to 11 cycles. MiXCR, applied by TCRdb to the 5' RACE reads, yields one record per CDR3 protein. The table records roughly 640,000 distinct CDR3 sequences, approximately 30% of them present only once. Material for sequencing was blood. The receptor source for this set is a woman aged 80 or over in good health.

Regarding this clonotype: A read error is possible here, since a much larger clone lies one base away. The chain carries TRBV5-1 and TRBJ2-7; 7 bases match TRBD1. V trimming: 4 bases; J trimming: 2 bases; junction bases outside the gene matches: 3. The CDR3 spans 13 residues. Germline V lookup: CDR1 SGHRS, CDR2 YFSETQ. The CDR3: CASSTDRPYEQYF. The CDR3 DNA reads TGCGCCAGCAGCACGGACAGGCCCTACGAGCAGTACTTC.

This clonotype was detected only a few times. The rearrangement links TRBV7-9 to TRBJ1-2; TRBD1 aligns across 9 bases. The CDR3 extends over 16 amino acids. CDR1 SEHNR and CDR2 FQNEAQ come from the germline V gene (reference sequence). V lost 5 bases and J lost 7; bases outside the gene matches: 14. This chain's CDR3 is CASSVTGGTGVGGYTF. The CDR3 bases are TGTGCCAGCAGCGTGACAGGGGGGACTGGTGTCGGTGGCTACACCTTC.